The clone carrying this T cell receptor (beta chain) was counted between two and nine times. This entry belongs to a study of T cell responses to AZD1222 COVID-19 vaccine. Libraries were prepared by immunoSEQ multiplex PCR; TCRdb keeps only in-frame clonotypes and omits some of them. The sample consists of approximately 170,000 clones, roughly 88% of them appearing once. The germline gives CDR1 SGHRS, CDR2 YFSETQ. Germline trimming cut 0 bases from V and 4 bases from J; bases unmatched to any gene: 7. The CDR3 is 16 residues long. Sample: peripheral blood, taken 28 days after the second AZD1222 dose. The receptor comes from an adult who received the AZD1222 COVID-19 vaccine. The rearrangement uses TRBV5-1 and TRBJ1-2; 9 bases map to TRBD1. Here the CDR3 DNA reads TGCGCCAGCAGCTTGGGGGCACAGGGGGCAGGCTATGGCTACACCTTC. It is translated as CASSLGAQGAGYGYTF.